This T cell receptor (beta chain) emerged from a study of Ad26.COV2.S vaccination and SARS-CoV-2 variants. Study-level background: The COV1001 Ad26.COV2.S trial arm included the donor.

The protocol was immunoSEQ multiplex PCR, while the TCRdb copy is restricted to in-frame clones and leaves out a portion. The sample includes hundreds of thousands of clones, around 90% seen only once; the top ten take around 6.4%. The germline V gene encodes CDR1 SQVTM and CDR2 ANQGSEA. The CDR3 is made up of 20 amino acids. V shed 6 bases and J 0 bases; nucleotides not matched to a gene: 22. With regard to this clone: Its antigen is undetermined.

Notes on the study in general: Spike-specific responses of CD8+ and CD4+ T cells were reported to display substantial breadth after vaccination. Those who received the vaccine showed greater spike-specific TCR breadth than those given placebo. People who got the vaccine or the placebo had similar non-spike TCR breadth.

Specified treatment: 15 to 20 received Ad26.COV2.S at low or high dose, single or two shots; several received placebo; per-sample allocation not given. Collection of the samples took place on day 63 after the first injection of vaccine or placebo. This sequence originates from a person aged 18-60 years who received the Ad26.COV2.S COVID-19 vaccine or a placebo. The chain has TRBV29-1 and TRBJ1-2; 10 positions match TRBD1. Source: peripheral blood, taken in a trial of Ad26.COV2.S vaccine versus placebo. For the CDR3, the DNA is TGCAGCGTCTTTTCGGGCCACACGTGGGACAGGGGTGGATCTAACTATGGCTACACCTTC. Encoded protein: CSVFSGHTWDRGGSNYGYTF.